This paragraph covers one T cell receptor beta chain sequence. This record comes from a study of T-cell memory formation after mild COVID-19. The V end was cut by 3 bases, the J end by 2 bases, with 14 bases between. This CDR3 is built from 16 residues. Germline V gene lookup returns CDR1 SGDLS and CDR2 YYNGEE. TCRdb reanalysed the 5' RACE reads using MiXCR and keeps one entry per CDR3 protein. The table lists approximately 300,000 distinct CDR3 sequences, roughly 15% of them singletons. This receptor was obtained from a man between 18 and 29 years old who had mild COVID-19 (a few samples of this study predate the infection). Cell type and time point are not known. The sequenced material came from PBMCs or a T cell subset sorted from them (not recorded which). The chain couples TRBV9 to TRBJ1-4, with D possibly being TRBD1 (6 bases). The CDR3 sequence: CASSGRSTGTNEKLFF. In DNA form, the CDR3 reads TGTGCCAGCAGCGGACGGAGCACAGGGACTAATGAAAAACTGTTTTTT.